This T cell receptor beta chain is from a study of long-term antiretroviral therapy in people with HIV (dated 2022 in TCRdb). With respect to the entire study: The earliest samples were collected roughly a decade before the 2015 WHO recommendation for immediate ART, at a time when ART was usually postponed until CD4 counts fell. No cross-contamination during QIAcube processing was shown when test extractions of a monoclonal T-cell line were performed alongside fewer than 35 polyclonal samples. Among the approximately 27 participants with HIV, about 11 were female. A retrospective serial study tested whether changes in peripheral blood TRB repertoire composition and diversity were associated with ART initiation and durable HIV suppression. A total of around 190 cryopreserved PBMC samples came from 25 to 30 adults with confirmed HIV infection and were collected serially over a mean of about six years (range 1-12). Results and caveats for the whole study, not just this receptor: HIV repertoires had narrower CDR3 length ranges than controls, and the network structure suggested an antigen-experienced repertoire that shifted only slightly toward naive after ART. Starting ART was linked to a significant rise in TRB diversity, yet even after long-term ART the diversity remained significantly lower than in transplant donor controls. The repertoire was dominated across all time points by expanded TRB clones identified before ART initiation, although this dominance was seen to fluctuate and to decrease in many PLHIV after ART. Inferences about post-ART repertoire changes are limited because no data were available on ART adherence, viral resistance or therapy changes. Limited PBMC availability meant only the TCR beta chain was sequenced, without alpha chain pairing. Because cell numbers in pre-ART samples were limited, unsorted PBMC were profiled instead of sorted CD4+ and CD8+ T cells. The samples span the years 2004 to 2017, and the ART regimens used may be less effective than current regimens.

The immunoSEQ hsTCRB v3.0 assay was used at survey level resolution to sequence the TRB variable region. The target sequencing depth for TRB was 40,000-50,000 T-cell genomes per sample. TRB libraries were pooled and sequenced on an Illumina MiSeq using a v3 150-cycle kit. Per the source publication's procedure: Repertoire analysis ran in R within a reproducible Nextflow workflow covering QC, data transformation and analysis. LymphoSeq2, an R package for exploring AIRR-Seq data, was used to implement the custom analyses. After excluding several samples that yielded fewer than 5000 total TRB sequences, some 180 HIV repertoires remained for analysis. Among the 170 to 200 retained HIV repertoires, 59 were collected before ART initiation and fewer than 150 were collected after ART initiation. Each repertoire was downsampled to 5000 TRB nucleotide sequences, and summary statistics were averaged across 100 downsampling iterations. Only TRB sequences with CDR3 regions of at least seven amino acids were retained for analysis. Diversity was measured with a Shannon entropy-derived clonality score and the Gini coefficient. Repertoire networks linked the top 5000 CDR3 amino acid sequences whenever two sequences differed by an edit distance of one. For TRB CDR3 amino acid sequences, GLIPH2 was used to predict antigen specificity groups and MHC restriction. To flag known associations with CMV, EBV, HIV or tissue antigens, CDR3 amino acid sequences were compared against VDJdb and McPAS-TCR. Pre-ART, post-ART and control groups were compared with Wilcoxon signed-rank tests and Holm-Bonferroni correction. TCRdb stores this immuneACCESS table with in-frame sequences only. Part of the clones is absent; in the studies checked, under half of the shortfall reflects unresolved V genes, and no reason is known for the rest. D and trimming were read from the DNA, whereas the V and J calls and clone size are those reported in that table. Across this sample there are roughly 25,000 clones, with roughly 80% seen only once. The top ten clones comprise roughly 6% of the sample.

The CDR3 spans 14 residues, from the cysteine through the phenylalanine. The read is trimmed to its CDR3 DNA, 42 bases read in frame from base 1. Taken from the germline V gene, the CDR1 and CDR2 loops are SGHTA and FQGNSA. V lost 5 bases and J lost 3 bases; the stretch between them is 14 bases long. Regarding this clone: The specificity of this receptor is unknown. No quality values exist for individual bases; no much larger clone is one base distant.

To be included, a participant needed at least one PBMC sample from before ART initiation plus at least two post-ART samples. Every participant with HIV received treatment in the United States of America. Before DNA extraction, cryopreserved samples of about 0.95-10 million PBMC were thawed and washed. At the time of the earliest PBMC sample for each participant with HIV, ages ranged from about 20 to 54 years. PBMC samples from each participant spanned 1-4 timepoints before ART initiation and 2-8 timepoints after ART initiation, with a median of 7 samples. Serial HIV viral load, CD4+ T-cell count, ART history and demographic data were obtained for every participant. Using a Qiagen kit on a QIAcube, genomic DNA was extracted from unsorted PBMC, with samples processed in batches of 12.

Here the chain combines TRBV7-2 and TRBJ2-7, with no reliable assignment of the D segment. This receptor was taken from a man aged 30 to 45 with HIV. Specimen: unsorted PBMCs, collected 0.7 years before starting antiretroviral therapy. CDR3 reads: CASSPPPGHYEQYF. The sequence in DNA is TGTGCCAGCAGCCCACCTCCGGGCCACTACGAGCAGTACTTC.